This T cell receptor (beta chain) was captured by sequencing in a study of cytomegalovirus exposure and HLA in healthy donors. Study results and caveats: First-cohort TCR clusters were later found to tend to co-occur in the 120 or so validation repertoires. Researchers counted 180 or so TCR beta chains as cytomegalovirus-associated. Cytomegalovirus status, reportedly, was diagnosed with high specificity and sensitivity by the classifier.

In the case of this clone: Its target is unknown.

CDR1 and CDR2 from the germline V gene are MNHEY and SVGAGI. The length of the CDR3 is 13 residues. V was cut by 2 bases and J by 11 bases, with 15 bases left in between. Donors were drawn from the approximately 130-subject validation cohort, separate from the approximately 680-subject first cohort. Assay: immunoSEQ multiplex PCR; the TCRdb copy retains only in-frame clones and omits some. The sample carries over 200,000 clones, roughly 83% recorded once. The receptor was isolated from a woman aged 18-29 years in good health and CMV-seronegative. The sequenced sample was PBMCs. The chain has TRBV6-5 and TRBJ1-1; D possibly corresponds to TRBD1 (6 bases). This CDR3 is CASSYSETGRAFF. The CDR3 DNA is TGTGCCAGCAGTTACAGTGAGACAGGAAGGGCTTTCTTT.